This TCR beta chain originates from a study of shared clonotypes between healthy human individuals. The CDR3 has 12 residues. Per the germline V gene, CDR1 is ENHRY and CDR2 is SYGVKD. Deletions cut 7 bases from V and 5 bases from J, with 11 bases between. Assay: immunoSEQ multiplex PCR; the TCRdb copy retains only in-frame clones and omits some. The table includes hundreds of thousands of clones, about 85% detected once. Every contributor of samples was a Caucasian grown-up residing in Nashville, Tennessee. In this sample, this clone turned up a few times. The conserved final phenylalanine or tryptophan is absent from the CDR3, which likely points to a read error.

Sequencing was performed on PBMCs. This chain joins TRBV10-3 and TRBJ1-2, with D perhaps matching TRBD1 (5 bases). The sequence derives from a middle-aged woman in good health. Some clones in this sample may be carry-over from other donors' samples. The CDR3: CAITRDGYGYTL. The CDR3 region has the DNA TGTGCCATCACCCGGGACGGGTATGGCTACACCCTC.